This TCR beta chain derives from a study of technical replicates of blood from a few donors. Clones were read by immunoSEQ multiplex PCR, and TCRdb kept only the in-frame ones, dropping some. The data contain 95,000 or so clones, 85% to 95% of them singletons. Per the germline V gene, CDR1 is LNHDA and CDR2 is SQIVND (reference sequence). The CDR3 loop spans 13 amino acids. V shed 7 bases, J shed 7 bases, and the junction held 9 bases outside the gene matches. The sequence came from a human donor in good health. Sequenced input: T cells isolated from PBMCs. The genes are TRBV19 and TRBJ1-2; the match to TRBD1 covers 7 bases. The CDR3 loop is CASMDRPFFGYTF. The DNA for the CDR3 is TGTGCCAGTATGGACAGGCCTTTCTTTGGCTACACCTTC. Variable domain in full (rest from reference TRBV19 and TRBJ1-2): DGGITQSPKYLFRKEGQNVTLSCEQNLNHDAMYWYRQDPGQGLRLIYYSQIVNDFQKGDIAEGYSVSREKKESFPLTVTSAQKNPTAFYLCASMDRPFFGYTFGSGTRLTVV.